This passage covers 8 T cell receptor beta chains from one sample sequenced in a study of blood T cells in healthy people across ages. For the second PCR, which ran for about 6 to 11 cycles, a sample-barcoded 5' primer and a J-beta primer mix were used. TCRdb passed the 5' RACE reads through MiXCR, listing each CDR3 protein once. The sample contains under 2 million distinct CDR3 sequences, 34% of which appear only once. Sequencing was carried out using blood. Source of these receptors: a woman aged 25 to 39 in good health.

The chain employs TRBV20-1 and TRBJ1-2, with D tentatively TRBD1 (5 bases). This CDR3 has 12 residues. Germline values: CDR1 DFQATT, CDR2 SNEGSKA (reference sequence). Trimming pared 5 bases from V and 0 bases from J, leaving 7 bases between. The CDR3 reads CSAGAANYGYTF. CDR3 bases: TGCAGTGCTGGGGCAGCTAACTATGGCTACACCTTC.

CDR3 sequence reads: CASSLVNTGASYEQYF. The CDR3 nucleotides read TGTGCCAGCAGCTTAGTCAATACAGGGGCCTCCTACGAGCAGTACTTC. The chain has TRBV11-2 and TRBJ2-7; TRBD1 matches at 7 bases. The CDR3 runs 16 residues. The V gene's germline CDR1 is SGHAT and CDR2 FQNNGV. V shed 1 base and J 0 bases; nucleotides not matched to a gene: 6.

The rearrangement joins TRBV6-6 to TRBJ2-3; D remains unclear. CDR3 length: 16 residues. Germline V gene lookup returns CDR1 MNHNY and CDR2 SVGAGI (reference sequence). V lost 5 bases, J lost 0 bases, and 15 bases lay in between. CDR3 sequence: CASSQEQSTSTDTQYF. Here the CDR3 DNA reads TGTGCCAGCAGTCAGGAGCAGTCCACTAGCACAGATACGCAGTATTTT.

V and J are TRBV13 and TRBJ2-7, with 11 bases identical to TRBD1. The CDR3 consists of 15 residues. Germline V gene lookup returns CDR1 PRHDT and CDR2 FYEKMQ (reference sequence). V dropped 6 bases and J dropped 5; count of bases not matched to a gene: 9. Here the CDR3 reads CASRRTGTGGNEQYF. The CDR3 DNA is TGTGCCAGCAGACGTACCGGGACAGGGGGGAACGAGCAGTACTTC.

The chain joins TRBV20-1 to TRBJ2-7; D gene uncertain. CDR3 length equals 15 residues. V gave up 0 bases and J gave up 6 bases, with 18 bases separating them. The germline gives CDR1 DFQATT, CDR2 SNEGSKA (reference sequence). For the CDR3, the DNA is TGCAGTGCTAGAGATCTCACTGGCTCGATGAGCGAGCAGTACTTC. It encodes CSARDLTGSMSEQYF.

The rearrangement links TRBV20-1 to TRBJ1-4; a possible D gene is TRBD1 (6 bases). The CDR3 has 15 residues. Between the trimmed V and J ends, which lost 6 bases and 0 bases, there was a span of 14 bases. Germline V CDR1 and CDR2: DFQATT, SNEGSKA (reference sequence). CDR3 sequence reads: CSARGRVATNEKLFF. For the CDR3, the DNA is TGCAGTGCCAGGGGACGGGTAGCAACTAATGAAAAACTGTTTTTT.

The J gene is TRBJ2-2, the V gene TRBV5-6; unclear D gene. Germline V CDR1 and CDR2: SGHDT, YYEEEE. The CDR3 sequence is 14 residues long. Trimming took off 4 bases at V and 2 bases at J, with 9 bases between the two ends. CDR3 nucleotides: TGTGCCAGCAGCCATGGGGTAAACACCGGGGAGCTGTTTTTT. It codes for CASSHGVNTGELFF.

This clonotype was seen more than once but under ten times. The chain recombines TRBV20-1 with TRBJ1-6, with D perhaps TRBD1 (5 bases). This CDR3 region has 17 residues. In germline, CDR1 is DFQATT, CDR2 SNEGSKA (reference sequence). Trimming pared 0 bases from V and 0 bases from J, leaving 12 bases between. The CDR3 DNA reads TGCAGTGCTAGAGATGAGCAGGGATACTCCTATAATTCACCCCTCCACTTT. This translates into CSARDEQGYSYNSPLHF.